The TCR beta chain under discussion was sequenced for a study of CD4 and CD8 cells across lung adenocarcinoma regions. The J segment lost 3 bases and the V segment lost 6 bases, leaving 4 bases of the junction unmatched. CDR1 MNHNS and CDR2 SASEGT come from the germline V gene. The CDR3 consists of 14 residues. TCRdb processed the PCR reads anew with MiXCR; each CDR3 protein has one entry. The sample includes about 5,200 distinct CDR3 sequences, about 50% of them seen just once. Localized lung adenocarcinoma, a non-small cell lung cancer, affected the donors. Input material: CD4+ T cells from the margin of a lung tumor. This sequence joins TRBV6-1 and TRBJ2-3; 9 bases are shared with TRBD1. This clonotype originated in a male donor with lung adenocarcinoma. The CD4 and CD8 labels of this study may be unreliable. CDR3 residues: CASRPGTGTDTQYF. In DNA, the CDR3 is TGTGCCAGCAGACCTGGGACAGGGACAGATACGCAGTATTTT.